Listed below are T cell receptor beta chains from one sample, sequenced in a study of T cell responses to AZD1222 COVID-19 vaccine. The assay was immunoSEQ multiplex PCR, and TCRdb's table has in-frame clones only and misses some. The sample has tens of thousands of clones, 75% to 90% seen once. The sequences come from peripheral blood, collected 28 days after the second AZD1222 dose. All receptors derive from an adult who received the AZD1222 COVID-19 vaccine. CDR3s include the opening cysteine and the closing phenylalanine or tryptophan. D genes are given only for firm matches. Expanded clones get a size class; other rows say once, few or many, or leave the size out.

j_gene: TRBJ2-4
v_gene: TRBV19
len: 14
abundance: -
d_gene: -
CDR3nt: TGTGCCAGTAGTATCCGGGGCGTTGAAAACATTCAGTACTTC
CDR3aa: CASSIRGVENIQYF

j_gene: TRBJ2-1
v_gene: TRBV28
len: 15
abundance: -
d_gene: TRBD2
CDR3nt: TGTGCCAGCAGTTTAGGTCTAGCGGGCTTCAATGAGCAGTTCTTC
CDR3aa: CASSLGLAGFNEQFF

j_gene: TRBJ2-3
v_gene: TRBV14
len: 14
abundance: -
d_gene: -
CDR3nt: TGTGCCAGCAGCCAATTGATAGGTTTTGATACGCAGTATTTT
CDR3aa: CASSQLIGFDTQYF

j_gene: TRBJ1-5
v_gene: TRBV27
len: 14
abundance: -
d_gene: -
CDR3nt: TGTGCCACCCGTGCTGGGGGGGGGCAGGGACCCCAGCATTTT
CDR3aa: CATRAGGGQGPQHF

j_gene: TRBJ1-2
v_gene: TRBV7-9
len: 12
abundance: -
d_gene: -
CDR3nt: TGTGCCAGCAGTTACAGGGCCTATGGCTACACCTTC
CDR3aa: CASSYRAYGYTF

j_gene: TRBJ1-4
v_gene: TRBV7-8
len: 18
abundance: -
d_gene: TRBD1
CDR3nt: TGTGCCAGCAGCTTAAAAAATGGACAGGGTTCAACTAATGAAAAACTGTTTTTT
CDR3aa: CASSLKNGQGSTNEKLFF

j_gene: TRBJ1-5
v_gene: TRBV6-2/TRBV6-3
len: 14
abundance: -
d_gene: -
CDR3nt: TGTGCCAGCAGCACAGGGAATAGCAATCAGCCCCAGCATTTT
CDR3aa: CASSTGNSNQPQHF

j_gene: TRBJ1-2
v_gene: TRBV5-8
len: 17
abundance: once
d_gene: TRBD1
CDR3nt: TGTGCCAGCAGCTCACGGACAGGGTATCACCCTAACTATGGCTACACCTTC
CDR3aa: CASSSRTGYHPNYGYTF

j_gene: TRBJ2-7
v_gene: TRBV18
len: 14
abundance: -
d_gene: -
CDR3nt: TGTGCCAGCTCACCTGGGTCTGGTACCTACGAGCAGTACTTC
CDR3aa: CASSPGSGTYEQYF

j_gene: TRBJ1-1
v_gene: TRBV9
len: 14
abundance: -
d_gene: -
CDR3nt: TGTGCCAGCAGCGTTCAGGGACAGAACACTGAAGCTTTCTTT
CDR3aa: CASSVQGQNTEAFF

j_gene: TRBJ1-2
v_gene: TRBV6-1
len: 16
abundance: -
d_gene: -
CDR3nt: TGTGCCAGCAGTGAGGGTACGGGAGCAGCTAACTATGGCTACACCTTC
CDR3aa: CASSEGTGAANYGYTF

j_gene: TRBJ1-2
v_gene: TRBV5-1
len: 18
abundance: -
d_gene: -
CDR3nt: TGCGCCAGCAGCTTGATTTCCGGGTGGGAGGCCCGAAGCTATGGCTACACCTTC
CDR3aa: CASSLISGWEARSYGYTF

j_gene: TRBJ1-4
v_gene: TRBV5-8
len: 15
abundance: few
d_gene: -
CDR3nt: TGTGCCAGCAGCTTGGCGGGAAGAACTAATGAAAAACTGTTTTTT
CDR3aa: CASSLAGRTNEKLFF

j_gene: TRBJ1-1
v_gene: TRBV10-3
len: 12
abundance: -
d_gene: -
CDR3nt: TGTGCCATCAGTGTTGCGGGCACTGAAGCTTTCTTT
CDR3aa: CAISVAGTEAFF

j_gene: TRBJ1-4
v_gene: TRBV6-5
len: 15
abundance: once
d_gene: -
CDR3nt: TGTGCCAGCAGGACCGGGGGTTCAACTAATGAAAAACTGTTTTTT
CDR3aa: CASRTGGSTNEKLFF

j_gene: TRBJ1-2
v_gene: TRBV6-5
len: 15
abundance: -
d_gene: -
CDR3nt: TGTGCCAGCAGCGAGGAGAATACAGTTAACTATGGCTACACCTTC
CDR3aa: CASSEENTVNYGYTF

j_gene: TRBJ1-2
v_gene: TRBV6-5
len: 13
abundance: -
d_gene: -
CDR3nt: TGTGCCAGCAGTTCGGCCACAGGGATGGGCTACACCTTC
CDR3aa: CASSSATGMGYTF

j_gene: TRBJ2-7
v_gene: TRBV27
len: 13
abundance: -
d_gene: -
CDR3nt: TGTGCCAGCAGTTTAGGGAGAACATACGAGCAGTACTTC
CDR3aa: CASSLGRTYEQYF

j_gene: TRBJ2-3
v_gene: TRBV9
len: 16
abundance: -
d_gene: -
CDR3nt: TGTGCCAGCAGCGTAGAGTCGGGCCTAGGCACAGATACGCAGTATTTT
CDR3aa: CASSVESGLGTDTQYF

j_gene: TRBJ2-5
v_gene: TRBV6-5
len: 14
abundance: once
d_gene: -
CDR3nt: TGTGCCAGCAGGCTCCCAGGGGCTGGGGAGACCCAGTACTTC
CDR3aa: CASRLPGAGETQYF

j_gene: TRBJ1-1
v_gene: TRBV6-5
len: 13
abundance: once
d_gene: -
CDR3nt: TGTGCCAGCACCCCTATGATCGGGACTGAAGCTTTCTTT
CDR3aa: CASTPMIGTEAFF

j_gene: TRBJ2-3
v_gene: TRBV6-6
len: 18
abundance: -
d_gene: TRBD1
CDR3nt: TGTGCCAGCAGTCGATTTCCCTCGGACAGGGGGCAAACAGATACGCAGTATTTT
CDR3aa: CASSRFPSDRGQTDTQYF

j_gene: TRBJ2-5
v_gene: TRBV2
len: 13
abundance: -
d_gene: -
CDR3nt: TGTGCCAGCACCGAATCGAGGGGGGAGACCCAGTACTTC
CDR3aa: CASTESRGETQYF

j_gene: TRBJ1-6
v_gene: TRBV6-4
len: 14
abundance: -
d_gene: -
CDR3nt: TGTGCCAGCAGGGGGTCAGGGAACAATTCACCCCTCCACTTT
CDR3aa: CASRGSGNNSPLHF

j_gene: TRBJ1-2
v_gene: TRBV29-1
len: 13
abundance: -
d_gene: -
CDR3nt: TGCAGCGTTGAAGGTGGCGGGGCTGGTGGCTACACCTTC
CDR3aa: CSVEGGGAGGYTF

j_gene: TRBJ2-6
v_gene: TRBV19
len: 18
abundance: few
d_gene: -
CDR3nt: TGTGCCAGTAGGCCCCCCGGTCCAGGGAGGTCTGGGGCCAACGTCCTGACTTTC
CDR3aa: CASRPPGPGRSGANVLTF

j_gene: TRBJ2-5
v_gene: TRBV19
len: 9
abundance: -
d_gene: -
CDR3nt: TGTGCCAGCATGGAGACCCAGTACTTC
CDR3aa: CASMETQYF

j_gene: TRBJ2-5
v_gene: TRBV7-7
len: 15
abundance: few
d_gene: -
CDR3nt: TGTGCTAGCAGTCCCGGACGTATGATCCAAGAGACCCAGTACTTC
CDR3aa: CASSPGRMIQETQYF

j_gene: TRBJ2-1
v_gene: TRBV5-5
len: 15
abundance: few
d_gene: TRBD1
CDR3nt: TGTGCCAGTTCGGACAGGGCTATCTCCTACAATGAGCAGTTCTTC
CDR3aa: CASSDRAISYNEQFF

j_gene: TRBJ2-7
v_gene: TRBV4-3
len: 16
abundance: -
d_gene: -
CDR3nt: TGCGCCAGCAGCCAAGTCTGGGACCAGAGCTCGTCCGAGCAGTACTTC
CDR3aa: CASSQVWDQSSSEQYF

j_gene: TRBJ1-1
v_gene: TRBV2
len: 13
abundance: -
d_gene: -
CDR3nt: TGTGCCAGCAGTCTTGACAAGAACACTGAAGCTTTCTTT
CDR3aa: CASSLDKNTEAFF

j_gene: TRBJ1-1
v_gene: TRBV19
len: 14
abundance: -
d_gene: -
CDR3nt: TGTGCCAGTAGTGCTAGGACAGCTAACACTGAAGCTTTCTTT
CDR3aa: CASSARTANTEAFF